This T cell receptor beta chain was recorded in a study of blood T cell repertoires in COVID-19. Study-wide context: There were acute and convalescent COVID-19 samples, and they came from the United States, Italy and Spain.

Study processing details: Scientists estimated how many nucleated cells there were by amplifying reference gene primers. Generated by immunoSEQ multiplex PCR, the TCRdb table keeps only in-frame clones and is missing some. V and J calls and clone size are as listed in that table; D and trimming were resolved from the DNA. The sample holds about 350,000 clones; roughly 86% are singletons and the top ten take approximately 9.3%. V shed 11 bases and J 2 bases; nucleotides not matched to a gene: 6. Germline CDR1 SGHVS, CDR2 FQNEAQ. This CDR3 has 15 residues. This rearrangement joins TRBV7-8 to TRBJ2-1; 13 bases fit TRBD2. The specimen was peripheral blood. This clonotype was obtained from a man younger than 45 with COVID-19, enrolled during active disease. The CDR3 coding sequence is TGTGCCTCGGGGACTAGCGGGACCACCTACAATGAGCAGTTCTTC. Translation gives CASGTSGTTYNEQFF.